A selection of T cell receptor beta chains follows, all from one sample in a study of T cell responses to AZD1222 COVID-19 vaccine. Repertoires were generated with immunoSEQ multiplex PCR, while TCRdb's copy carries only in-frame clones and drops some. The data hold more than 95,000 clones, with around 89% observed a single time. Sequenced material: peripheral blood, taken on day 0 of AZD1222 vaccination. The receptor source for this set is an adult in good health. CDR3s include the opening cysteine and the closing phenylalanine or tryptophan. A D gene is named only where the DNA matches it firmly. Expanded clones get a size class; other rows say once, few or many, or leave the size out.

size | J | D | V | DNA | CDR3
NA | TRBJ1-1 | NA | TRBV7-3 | TGTGCCAGCAGCTTAACGTGGACAGCGAACACTGAAGCTTTCTTT | CASSLTWTANTEAFF
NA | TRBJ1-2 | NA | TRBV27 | TGTGCCAGCAGTTACACAGCTAACTATGGCTACACCTTC | CASSYTANYGYTF
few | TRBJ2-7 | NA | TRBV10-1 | TGCGCCAGCAGTGATCCAGGGGAAAGATCCTACGAGCAGTACTTC | CASSDPGERSYEQYF
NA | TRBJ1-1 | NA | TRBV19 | TGTGCCAGTAGTGGACAATCCGGCACTGAAGCTTTCTTT | CASSGQSGTEAFF
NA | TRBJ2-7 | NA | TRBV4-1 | TGCGCCAGCAGCCAAGGCATTAATCCGGGCCGTAGTGGGTACGAGCAGTACTTC | CASSQGINPGRSGYEQYF
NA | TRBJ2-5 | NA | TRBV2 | TGTGCCAGCAGTGCCCGGACAGTCCCGTCGGAGACCCAGTACTTC | CASSARTVPSETQYF
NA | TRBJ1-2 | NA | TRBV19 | TGTGCCAGCACCGCACAAGGCGACGGTAACTATGGCTACACCTTC | CASTAQGDGNYGYTF
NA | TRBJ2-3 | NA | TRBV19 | TGTGCCAGTAGTGGGCAGTGGGGGGGCGCGACAGATACGCAGTATTTT | CASSGQWGGATDTQYF
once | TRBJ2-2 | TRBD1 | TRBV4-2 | TGTGCCAGCAGCCAGCCCTGGACAGGGGGAGACGGGGAGCTGTTTTTT | CASSQPWTGGDGELFF
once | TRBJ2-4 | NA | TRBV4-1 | TGCGCCAGCAGCCGGGTTGTACTAGCCAAAAACATTCAGTACTTC | CASSRVVLAKNIQYF
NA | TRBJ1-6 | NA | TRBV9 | TGTGCCAGCAGCCCCGAAGGGGTGTTTTCACCCCTCCACTTT | CASSPEGVFSPLHF
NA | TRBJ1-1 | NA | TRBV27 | TGTGCCAGCAGATTAGGGGGGTTCACTGAAGCTTTCTTT | CASRLGGFTEAFF
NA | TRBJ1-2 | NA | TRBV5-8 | TGTGCCAGCACCCTGGGGTTGGGCCCTTATGGCTACACCTTC | CASTLGLGPYGYTF
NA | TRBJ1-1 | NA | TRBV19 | TGTGCCAGTCAGCAGGGGATGACTGAAGCTTTCTTT | CASQQGMTEAFF
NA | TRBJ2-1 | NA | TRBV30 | TGTGCCTGGAGTGTATGGTCCCTCCAGGGACTTCCCTCCTACAATGAGCAGTTCTTC | CAWSVWSLQGLPSYNEQFF
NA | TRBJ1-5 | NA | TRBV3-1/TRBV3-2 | TGTGCCGCTCTATCAAGGGGGTATCAGCCCCAGCATTTT | CAALSRGYQPQHF
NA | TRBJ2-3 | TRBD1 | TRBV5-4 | TGTGCCAGCAGCTTAGGTCGCGACAGGGGCTTCACAGATACGCAGTATTTT | CASSLGRDRGFTDTQYF
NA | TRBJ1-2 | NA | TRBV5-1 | TGCGCCAGCAGCTTCAGGGCCCGAAACTATGGCTACACCTTC | CASSFRARNYGYTF
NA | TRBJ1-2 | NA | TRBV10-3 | TGTGCCATCAGAATACAGGGATACGATTATGGCTACACCTTC | CAIRIQGYDYGYTF
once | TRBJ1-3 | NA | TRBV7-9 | TGTGCCAGCAGCTTACGGGGGCTTGGAAACACCATATATTTT | CASSLRGLGNTIYF
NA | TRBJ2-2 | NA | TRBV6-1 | TGTGCCAGCAGTGAAGCGGCGGGGCGGCGAGGGACCGGGGAGCTGTTTTTT | CASSEAAGRRGTGELFF
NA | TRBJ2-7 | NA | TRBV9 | TGTGCCAGCAGCGTACGGGGAGTAGGCGAGCAGTACTTC | CASSVRGVGEQYF
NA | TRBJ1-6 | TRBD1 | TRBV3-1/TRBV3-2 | TGTGCCAGCAGCCTGGGACAGGGACGGTTCGATAATTCACCCCTCCACTTT | CASSLGQGRFDNSPLHF
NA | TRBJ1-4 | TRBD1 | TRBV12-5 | TGTGCTAGTGGCCAGGGGGCGCCGAATGAAAAACTGTTTTTT | CASGQGAPNEKLFF
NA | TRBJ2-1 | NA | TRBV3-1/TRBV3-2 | TGTGCCACCCAGGGGGGCCTAAGCTCCTACAATGAGCAGTTCTTC | CATQGGLSSYNEQFF
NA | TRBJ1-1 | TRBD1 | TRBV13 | TGTGCCAGCAGCTCAGCCGGGACAGGGCTGTTGGGCACTGAAGCTTTCTTT | CASSSAGTGLLGTEAFF
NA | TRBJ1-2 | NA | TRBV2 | TGTGCCAGCAAAGACCGGGGTGACTATGGCTACACCTTC | CASKDRGDYGYTF
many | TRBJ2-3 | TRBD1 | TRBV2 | TGTGCCAGCAGTCCCGGGACAGCCAGCACAGATACGCAGTATTTT | CASSPGTASTDTQYF
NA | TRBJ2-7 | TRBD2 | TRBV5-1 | TGCGCCAGCAGCCCGACCGGGACTACCGGCGAGCAGTACTTC | CASSPTGTTGEQYF
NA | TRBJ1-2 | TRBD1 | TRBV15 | TGTGCCACCAGTTCCGCCCCTCGGACAGGAACCTTCTATGGCTACACCTTC | CATSSAPRTGTFYGYTF
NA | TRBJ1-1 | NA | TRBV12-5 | TGTGCTAGTGGTTTGGTAGTGCGGCAGATGATCCTCCAAGCTTTCTTT | CASGLVVRQMILQAFF
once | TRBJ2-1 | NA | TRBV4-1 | TGCGCCAGCAGCCAAGACGGGGTCCACAATGAGCAGTTCTTC | CASSQDGVHNEQFF
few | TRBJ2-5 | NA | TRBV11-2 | TGTGCCAGCAGCTTAGTAGGACTCTCAGAGACCCAGTACTTC | CASSLVGLSETQYF
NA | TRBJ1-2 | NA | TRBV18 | TGTGCCAGCTCACCAGAAAAGGGAGGTAGCTATGGCTACACCTTC | CASSPEKGGSYGYTF
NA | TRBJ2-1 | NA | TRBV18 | TGTGCCAGCTCACCTTCTTCCAGGGGTATCGATGAGCAGTTCTTC | CASSPSSRGIDEQFF
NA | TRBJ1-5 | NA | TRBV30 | TGTGCCTGGAGTGTACGCCGGGGTCAGCCCCAGCATTTT | CAWSVRRGQPQHF
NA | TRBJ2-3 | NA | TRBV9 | TGTGCCAGCAGCGTTTCAGTGGGGCTTAGCACAGATACGCAGTATTTT | CASSVSVGLSTDTQYF
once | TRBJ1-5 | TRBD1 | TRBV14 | TGTGCCAGCAGAGAGACAGGGACTCAGCCCCAGCATTTT | CASRETGTQPQHF
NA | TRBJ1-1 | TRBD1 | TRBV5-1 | TGCGCCAGCAGCTTCGATACAGGGGGCCCAGGGACTGAAGCTTTCTTT | CASSFDTGGPGTEAFF
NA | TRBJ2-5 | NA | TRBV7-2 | TGTGCCAGCAGCTTAAGGTGGGGGGGCATGAAGACCCAGTACTTC | CASSLRWGGMKTQYF
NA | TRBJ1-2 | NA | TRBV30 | TGTGCCTGGAGTGCGAGGGGGGATGGCTACACCTTC | CAWSARGDGYTF
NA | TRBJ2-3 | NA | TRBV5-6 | TGTGCCAGCAGCTTCAGGGTTACTGGGACTAGCACAGATACGCAGTATTTT | CASSFRVTGTSTDTQYF
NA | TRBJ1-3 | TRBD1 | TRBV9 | TGTGCCAGCAGCGTAGGCACAGGGGCCTCCAGTAACTCTGGAAACACCATATATTTT | CASSVGTGASSNSGNTIYF
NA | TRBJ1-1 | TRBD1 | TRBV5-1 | TGCGCCAGCAGCTATACACAGGGGCTGTGGACTGAAGCTTTCTTT | CASSYTQGLWTEAFF
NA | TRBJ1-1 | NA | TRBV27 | TGTGCCAGCAGTTTGGGCGTGGGTGTTGGGGCTTTCTTT | CASSLGVGVGAFF
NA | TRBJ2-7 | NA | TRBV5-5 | TGTGCCAGCAGCTTGGTGTGGGGGTCCCGATACGAGCAGTACTTC | CASSLVWGSRYEQYF
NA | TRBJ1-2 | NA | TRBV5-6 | TGTGCCAGCAGCTTGAGGGTGAGGCTGGCTAACTATGGCTACACCTTC | CASSLRVRLANYGYTF
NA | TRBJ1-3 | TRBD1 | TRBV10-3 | TGTGCCATCAGTTCATCGGACAGGAACTCTGGAAACACCATATATTTT | CAISSSDRNSGNTIYF
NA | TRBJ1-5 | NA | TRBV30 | TGTGCCTGGGGGGACCCCAATCAGCCCCAGCATTTT | CAWGDPNQPQHF
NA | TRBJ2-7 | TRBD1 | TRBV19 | TGTGCCAGTAGTTGGGACAGAAGCTCCTACGAGCAGTACTTC | CASSWDRSSYEQYF
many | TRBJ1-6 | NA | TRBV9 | TGTGCCAGCAGCGTCCAGGGAAATTCACCCCTCCACTTT | CASSVQGNSPLHF
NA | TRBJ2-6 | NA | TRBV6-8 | TGTGCCAGCCAGTTACTCCAGGACTCTTACTCTGGGGCCAACGTCCTGACTTTC | CASQLLQDSYSGANVLTF
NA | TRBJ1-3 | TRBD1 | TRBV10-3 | TGTGCCATCAGTGAGGGGACAGGGGCCGCCTCTGGAAACACCATATATTTT | CAISEGTGAASGNTIYF
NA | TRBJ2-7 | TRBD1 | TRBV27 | TGTGCCAGCAGCCTACAGGGGGATGACTACGAGCAGTACTTC | CASSLQGDDYEQYF